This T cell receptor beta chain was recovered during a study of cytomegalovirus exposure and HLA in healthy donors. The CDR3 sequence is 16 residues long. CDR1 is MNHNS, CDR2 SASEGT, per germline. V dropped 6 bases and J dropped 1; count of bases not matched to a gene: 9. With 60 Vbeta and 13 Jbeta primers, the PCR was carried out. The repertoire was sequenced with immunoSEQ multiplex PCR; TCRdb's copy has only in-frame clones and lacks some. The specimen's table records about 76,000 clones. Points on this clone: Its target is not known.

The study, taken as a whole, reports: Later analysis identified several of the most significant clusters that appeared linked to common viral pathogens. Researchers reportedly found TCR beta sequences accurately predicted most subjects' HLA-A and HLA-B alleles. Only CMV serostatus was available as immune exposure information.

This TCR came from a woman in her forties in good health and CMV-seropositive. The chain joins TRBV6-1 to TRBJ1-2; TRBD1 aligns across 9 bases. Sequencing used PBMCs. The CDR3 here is CASREQGATGNYGYTF. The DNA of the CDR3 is TGTGCCAGCAGAGAACAGGGGGCTACGGGTAACTATGGCTACACCTTC.